These T cell receptor beta chains were read from a single sample in a study of Ad26.COV2.S vaccination and SARS-CoV-2 variants. Some clones are missing from TCRdb's copy, which holds only in-frame ones; the method was immunoSEQ multiplex PCR. The repertoire holds under 600,000 clones, with 80% to 90% as singletons. Material: peripheral blood, obtained in a trial of Ad26.COV2.S vaccine versus placebo. These receptors all come from a person between 18 and 59 years old who received the Ad26.COV2.S COVID-19 vaccine or a placebo. Both conserved end residues are part of each CDR3. D genes are given only for firm matches. Where a row states a size, it is once, few, many or the class of an expanded clone; other rows omit it.

J gene: TRBJ1-1
clone size: .
D gene: .
V gene: TRBV29-1
CDR3 protein: CSVLRSSNTEAFF
CDR3 DNA: TGCAGCGTTCTCCGTTCCTCGAACACTGAAGCTTTCTTT

J gene: TRBJ2-7
clone size: .
D gene: TRBD1
V gene: TRBV19
CDR3 protein: CASSIGNRGTEQYF
CDR3 DNA: TGTGCCAGTAGTATAGGGAACAGGGGAACGGAGCAGTACTTC

J gene: TRBJ2-2
clone size: .
D gene: .
V gene: TRBV29-1
CDR3 protein: CSVVGTGELFF
CDR3 DNA: TGCAGCGTTGTTGGCACCGGGGAGCTGTTTTTT

J gene: TRBJ2-7
clone size: .
D gene: TRBD1
V gene: TRBV19
CDR3 protein: CASSRDRLYEQYF
CDR3 DNA: TGTGCCAGTAGTAGGGACAGGTTGTACGAGCAGTACTTC

J gene: TRBJ2-5
clone size: once
D gene: .
V gene: TRBV19
CDR3 protein: CASSGLAAQETQYF
CDR3 DNA: TGTGCCAGTAGTGGTCTAGCAGCCCAAGAGACCCAGTACTTC

J gene: TRBJ2-5
clone size: .
D gene: .
V gene: TRBV6-2/TRBV6-3
CDR3 protein: CASSRSGAYNQETQYF
CDR3 DNA: TGTGCCAGCAGTAGAAGCGGAGCATACAACCAAGAGACCCAGTACTTC

J gene: TRBJ2-3
clone size: .
D gene: TRBD2
V gene: TRBV7-6
CDR3 protein: CASSFLYGGAASTDTQYF
CDR3 DNA: TGTGCCAGCAGCTTTCTCTACGGGGGGGCTGCGAGCACAGATACGCAGTATTTT

J gene: TRBJ1-4
clone size: .
D gene: .
V gene: TRBV5-1
CDR3 protein: CASSLGATNEKLFF
CDR3 DNA: TGCGCCAGCAGCTTGGGTGCAACTAATGAAAAACTGTTTTTT

J gene: TRBJ1-2
clone size: .
D gene: TRBD1
V gene: TRBV28
CDR3 protein: CASSPSRTGWSHGYTF
CDR3 DNA: TGTGCCAGCAGTCCCTCTCGGACAGGGTGGTCTCATGGCTACACCTTC

J gene: TRBJ2-1
clone size: .
D gene: TRBD2
V gene: TRBV28
CDR3 protein: CASSPAGGDNEQFF
CDR3 DNA: TGTGCCAGCAGTCCAGCGGGAGGTGACAATGAGCAGTTCTTC

J gene: TRBJ1-2
clone size: .
D gene: .
V gene: TRBV5-4
CDR3 protein: CASSLGQSDYGYTF
CDR3 DNA: TGTGCCAGCAGCTTGGGACAGTCTGACTATGGCTACACCTTC

J gene: TRBJ1-2
clone size: .
D gene: TRBD1
V gene: TRBV28
CDR3 protein: CATRGTGSWSGYTF
CDR3 DNA: TGTGCCACCCGAGGGACAGGGTCTTGGAGTGGCTACACCTTC

J gene: TRBJ2-3
clone size: .
D gene: .
V gene: TRBV19
CDR3 protein: CASSIEGGIGTDTQYF
CDR3 DNA: TGTGCCAGTAGTATAGAAGGAGGTATTGGCACAGATACGCAGTATTTT

J gene: TRBJ1-2
clone size: .
D gene: TRBD1
V gene: TRBV28
CDR3 protein: CASSLSRGRAEGYTF
CDR3 DNA: TGTGCCAGCAGTTTATCGAGGGGGCGCGCGGAGGGCTACACCTTC

J gene: TRBJ2-2
clone size: .
D gene: .
V gene: TRBV11-1
CDR3 protein: CASSLGRNTGELFF
CDR3 DNA: TGTGCCAGCAGCTTAGGGAGGAACACCGGGGAGCTGTTTTTT

J gene: TRBJ2-5
clone size: .
D gene: TRBD2
V gene: TRBV11-1
CDR3 protein: CASRPSRGVTQYF
CDR3 DNA: TGTGCCAGCAGACCGAGTCGGGGGGTGACCCAGTACTTC

J gene: TRBJ2-1
clone size: .
D gene: TRBD2
V gene: TRBV14
CDR3 protein: CASSHPMERERNEQFF
CDR3 DNA: TGTGCCAGCAGCCACCCAATGGAGCGGGAGCGTAATGAGCAGTTCTTC

J gene: TRBJ2-5
clone size: .
D gene: TRBD1
V gene: TRBV6-5
CDR3 protein: CASSYSSQGAQYF
CDR3 DNA: TGTGCCAGCAGTTACTCGAGTCAGGGGGCCCAGTACTTC

J gene: TRBJ1-5
clone size: .
D gene: .
V gene: TRBV4-1
CDR3 protein: CASSQGDGLGPQHF
CDR3 DNA: TGCGCCAGCAGCCAAGGGGACGGCTTAGGGCCCCAGCATTTT

J gene: TRBJ1-1
clone size: .
D gene: .
V gene: TRBV23-1
CDR3 protein: CASHSREGGIMNTEAFF
CDR3 DNA: TGCGCCAGCCACAGCAGGGAGGGGGGTATAATGAACACTGAAGCTTTCTTT

J gene: TRBJ2-1
clone size: once
D gene: .
V gene: TRBV19
CDR3 protein: CASSIEGSYNEQFF
CDR3 DNA: TGTGCCAGTAGTATCGAGGGCTCCTACAATGAGCAGTTCTTC

J gene: TRBJ2-7
clone size: .
D gene: TRBD2
V gene: TRBV30
CDR3 protein: CACSISGRSHEQYF
CDR3 DNA: TGTGCCTGCAGTATCAGCGGGAGGTCCCACGAGCAGTACTTC

J gene: TRBJ2-2
clone size: .
D gene: TRBD1
V gene: TRBV9
CDR3 protein: CASSYGTGGYANTGELFF
CDR3 DNA: TGTGCCAGCAGCTACGGGACAGGGGGCTATGCGAACACCGGGGAGCTGTTTTTT

J gene: TRBJ2-7
clone size: .
D gene: TRBD2
V gene: TRBV6-5
CDR3 protein: CASRPGLAGYEQYF
CDR3 DNA: TGTGCCAGCAGACCGGGACTAGCGGGGTACGAGCAGTACTTC

J gene: TRBJ2-3
clone size: once
D gene: TRBD2
V gene: TRBV18
CDR3 protein: CASSPRSGRASVDTQYF
CDR3 DNA: TGTGCCAGCTCACCACGGAGCGGGAGGGCCTCGGTAGATACGCAGTATTTT

J gene: TRBJ2-2
clone size: .
D gene: .
V gene: TRBV6-5
CDR3 protein: CASNGGNTGELFF
CDR3 DNA: TGTGCCAGCAACGGGGGGAACACCGGGGAGCTGTTTTTT

J gene: TRBJ2-3
clone size: once
D gene: .
V gene: TRBV19
CDR3 protein: CASSRQFFTDTQYF
CDR3 DNA: TGTGCCAGTAGCAGACAGTTTTTCACAGATACGCAGTATTTT

J gene: TRBJ2-7
clone size: .
D gene: .
V gene: TRBV10-3
CDR3 protein: CAISPEFHEQYF
CDR3 DNA: TGTGCCATCAGTCCCGAGTTCCACGAGCAGTACTTC

J gene: TRBJ2-7
clone size: .
D gene: .
V gene: TRBV11-2
CDR3 protein: CASSLDGGGGYEQYF
CDR3 DNA: TGTGCCAGCAGCTTAGATGGGGGTGGGGGCTACGAGCAGTACTTC

J gene: TRBJ2-7
clone size: .
D gene: .
V gene: TRBV6-5
CDR3 protein: CASSPWTGTYEQYF
CDR3 DNA: TGTGCCAGCAGCCCCTGGACGGGGACCTACGAGCAGTACTTC

J gene: TRBJ1-1
clone size: .
D gene: TRBD1
V gene: TRBV7-2
CDR3 protein: CASSLALGQGNTEAFF
CDR3 DNA: TGTGCCAGCAGCTTAGCGCTGGGACAGGGTAATACTGAAGCTTTCTTT

J gene: TRBJ1-5
clone size: .
D gene: TRBD1
V gene: TRBV6-5
CDR3 protein: CASSYRTGFDQPQHF
CDR3 DNA: TGTGCCAGCTCATACCGGACAGGGTTTGATCAGCCCCAGCATTTT

J gene: TRBJ2-5
clone size: .
D gene: .
V gene: TRBV5-4
CDR3 protein: CASSLASGAETQYF
CDR3 DNA: TGTGCCAGCAGCCTGGCATCAGGGGCTGAGACCCAGTACTTC

J gene: TRBJ1-1
clone size: .
D gene: .
V gene: TRBV19
CDR3 protein: CASSIGTGGTEAFF
CDR3 DNA: TGTGCCAGTAGTATAGGGACGGGGGGCACTGAAGCTTTCTTT

J gene: TRBJ1-1
clone size: .
D gene: .
V gene: TRBV30
CDR3 protein: CAWSSSGPRNTEAFF
CDR3 DNA: TGTGCCTGGAGTTCATCGGGACCCCGGAACACTGAAGCTTTCTTT

J gene: TRBJ1-5
clone size: few
D gene: TRBD1
V gene: TRBV4-1
CDR3 protein: CASSSRQGNQPQHF
CDR3 DNA: TGCGCCAGCAGCAGCAGACAGGGTAATCAGCCCCAGCATTTT

J gene: TRBJ1-4
clone size: .
D gene: TRBD1
V gene: TRBV15
CDR3 protein: CATSRWTGAKEKLFF
CDR3 DNA: TGTGCCACCAGCCGCTGGACAGGGGCTAAGGAAAAACTGTTTTTT

J gene: TRBJ2-7
clone size: .
D gene: .
V gene: TRBV9
CDR3 protein: CASSAGPGTSYEQYF
CDR3 DNA: TGTGCCAGCAGCGCGGGACCCGGGACAAGTTACGAGCAGTACTTC

J gene: TRBJ2-7
clone size: once
D gene: .
V gene: TRBV3-1/TRBV3-2
CDR3 protein: CASSPLGNYEQYF
CDR3 DNA: TGTGCCAGCAGCCCGCTGGGGAACTACGAGCAGTACTTC

J gene: TRBJ2-7
clone size: .
D gene: TRBD2
V gene: TRBV14
CDR3 protein: CASSQVLAGSYEQYF
CDR3 DNA: TGTGCCAGCAGCCAGGTTCTAGCGGGGTCCTACGAGCAGTACTTC

J gene: TRBJ2-5
clone size: .
D gene: .
V gene: TRBV6-5
CDR3 protein: CASSLDSLETQYF
CDR3 DNA: TGTGCCAGCAGTCTAGACTCGCTCGAGACCCAGTACTTC

J gene: TRBJ1-6
clone size: .
D gene: .
V gene: TRBV30
CDR3 protein: CAWKEYNSPLHF
CDR3 DNA: TGTGCCTGGAAGGAATATAATTCACCCCTCCACTTT

J gene: TRBJ2-2
clone size: .
D gene: .
V gene: TRBV18
CDR3 protein: CASSPAKPTGELFF
CDR3 DNA: TGTGCCAGCTCACCGGCCAAACCCACCGGGGAGCTGTTTTTT

J gene: TRBJ1-1
clone size: .
D gene: TRBD1
V gene: TRBV7-9
CDR3 protein: CASSLGQGASTEAFF
CDR3 DNA: TGTGCCAGCAGCTTGGGCCAGGGGGCGAGCACTGAAGCTTTCTTT

J gene: TRBJ1-1
clone size: .
D gene: .
V gene: TRBV19
CDR3 protein: CASSIGDNTEAFF
CDR3 DNA: TGTGCCAGTAGTATAGGGGACAACACTGAAGCTTTCTTT